This T cell receptor (beta chain) was documented in a study of blood T cells in healthy people across ages. The germline V gene encodes CDR1 SGHTA and CDR2 FQGNSA. After removal of 3 bases from V and 9 bases from J, the junction contained 12 bases not matched to a gene. This CDR3 has 16 amino acids. Donors were systemically healthy Caucasian individuals from Russia aged 6 to 90 years. The study, taken as a whole, reports: TCR beta diversity correlated strongly with naive T cell percentage. Per million T cells, the diversity of TCR beta decreased roughly linearly as age advanced. When set beside aged donors, long-lived donors presented more naive CD4+ cells and higher diversity.

It was with a sample-barcoded 5' primer and a J-beta primer mix that a second PCR of about 7 to 12 cycles was run. Via MiXCR, TCRdb re-called the 5' RACE reads, giving one row per CDR3 protein. The repertoire holds 1.5 million to 2 million distinct CDR3 sequences, with roughly 49% as singletons. This clonotype was recorded a few times. Its cognate antigen is unknown. V gene TRBV7-2 combines with J gene TRBJ2-1, with TRBD2 matching 9 bases. This sequence originates from a woman between 35 and 50 years old in good health. Source material: blood. The CDR3 is CASSFLMGGGASEQFF. The CDR3 nucleotides read TGTGCCAGCAGCTTTTTAATGGGCGGGGGGGCCAGTGAGCAGTTCTTC.